This TCR beta chain appears in the sequencing data of a study of identical twins. TCRdb itself ran the 5' RACE reads through MiXCR, one entry per CDR3 protein. The sample includes roughly 720,000 distinct CDR3 sequences, around a sixth of them seen just once. The germline V gene encodes CDR1 DFQATT and CDR2 SNEGSKA (reference sequence). This CDR3 spans 14 amino acids. With 0 bases clipped from V and 2 bases from J, the junction kept 4 bases outside the gene matches. These data were also reused for a study on T cells expressing NK-cell markers.

The chain joins TRBV20-1 to TRBJ2-7; TRBD1 aligns across 7 bases. This receptor was obtained from a woman between 18 and 30 years old in good health. Material: PBMCs. CDR3 sequence: CSARETGYPYEQYF. In DNA, the CDR3 is TGCAGTGCTAGAGAGACAGGGTACCCCTACGAGCAGTACTTC.